This passage covers 18 T cell receptor beta chains from one sample sequenced in a study of cytomegalovirus exposure and HLA in healthy donors. Primers included in the PCR were 60 Vbeta and 13 Jbeta primers. The method was immunoSEQ multiplex PCR; TCRdb's version includes in-frame clones alone and lacks a portion of them. Of around 140,000 clones in the sample, 78% were seen once. Sequenced: PBMCs. Receptor source: a young woman in good health and CMV-seropositive.

This sequence joins TRBV6-5 and TRBJ1-3, with D maybe TRBD1 (5 bases). The germline gives CDR1 MNHEY, CDR2 SVGAGI. Trimming pared 0 bases from V and 0 bases from J, leaving 9 bases between. The CDR3 has 16 amino acids. This CDR3 is CASSYSGLGSGNTIYF. In nucleotides, the CDR3 is TGTGCCAGCAGTTACTCGGGGCTGGGCTCTGGAAACACCATATATTTT.

The chain is built from TRBV5-1 and TRBJ2-3; perhaps TRBD2 as D (5 bases). The germline gives CDR1 SGHRS, CDR2 YFSETQ. The CDR3 is 17 residues long. Trimming left V 3 bases short and J 1 base short, with 18 bases between. The CDR3 loop is CASSSIASGGRTDTQYF. For the CDR3, the DNA is TGCGCCAGCAGCTCCATCGCCAGCGGAGGCCGCACAGATACGCAGTATTTT. Looking up the rest from reference TRBV5-1 and TRBJ2-3 gives the full variable domain: KAGVTQTPRYLIKTRGQQVTLSCSPISGHRSVSWYQQTPGQGLQFLFEYFSETQRNKGNFPGRFSGRQFSNSRSEMNVSTLELGDSALYLCASSSIASGGRTDTQYFGPGTRLTVL.

This clone was found a few times. The chain combines TRBV7-9 with TRBJ2-1, with 8 bases identical to TRBD2. Germline CDR1 reads SEHNR; CDR2 reads FQNEAQ (reference sequence). After removal of 1 base from V and 6 bases from J, the junction contained 8 bases not matched to a gene. This CDR3 contains 16 residues. Here the CDR3 DNA reads TGTGCCAGCAGCTTAGGAGGCGGGGGGACCTTCAATGAGCAGTTCTTC. Translation: CASSLGGGGTFNEQFF.

The J gene is TRBJ2-5, the V gene TRBV6-1; D perhaps matches TRBD1 (6 bases). Gene TRBJ2-7 matches the end of the DNA better, so the J call may be wrong. This CDR3 comprises 16 residues. CDR1 MNHNS and CDR2 SASEGT come from the germline V gene. The CDR3 sequence: CASSGNSGHSAYEQYF. The DNA of the CDR3 is TGTGCCAGCAGTGGAAACTCGGGACACAGCGCCTACGAGCAGTACTTC.

The chain recombines TRBV6-5 with TRBJ2-4; 7 bases match TRBD1. CDR1 and CDR2 (germline): MNHEY, SVGAGI. V lost 4 bases to trimming and J lost 1 base; unmatched junction nucleotides: 4. The CDR3 is 15 amino acids. The CDR3 coding sequence is TGTGCCAGCAGTTCGGGCAGGGGGGCCAAAAACATTCAGTACTTC. Its translation is CASSSGRGAKNIQYF.

The chain recombines TRBV4-2 with TRBJ2-3, with TRBD2 identical over 7 bases. Germline V CDR1 and CDR2: LGHNA, YNFKEQ. The CDR3 consists of 16 residues. V gave up 0 bases and J gave up 1 base; unmatched junction bases: 4. The CDR3 loop is CASSQDLSGGTDTQYF. DNA of the CDR3: TGTGCCAGCAGCCAAGATCTAAGCGGGGGCACAGATACGCAGTATTTT.

This chain uses TRBV2 with TRBJ1-1; D uncertain. The germline V and J ends were trimmed by 5 bases and 4 bases, with 11 bases remaining between them. This CDR3 is 13 amino acids long. CDR1 and CDR2 (germline): SNHLY, FYNNEI. CDR3 sequence reads: CASSREIRTEAFF. CDR3 bases: TGTGCCAGCAGTCGGGAGATCCGCACTGAAGCTTTCTTT.

CDR3 DNA: TGTGCCAGTAGCCCGGGACACAGAAGCACAGATACGCAGTATTTT. Its protein is CASSPGHRSTDTQYF. This chain connects TRBV19 to TRBJ2-3, with a tentative D call TRBD1 (6 bases). Germline V lookup: CDR1 LNHDA, CDR2 SQIVND (reference sequence). Trimming stripped 6 bases from V and 0 bases from J, with 13 bases between. This CDR3 comprises 15 residues.

The chain links TRBV6-5 to TRBJ2-3; tentatively, D is TRBD2 (5 bases). Germline CDR1 MNHEY, CDR2 SVGAGI. Trimming pared 4 bases from V and 2 bases from J, leaving 10 bases between. CDR3 size: 14 residues. CDR3 in DNA: TGTGCCAGCAGTTTCCGAGGGAACACAGATACGCAGTATTTT. Translation gives CASSFRGNTDTQYF.

V and J are TRBV13 and TRBJ2-7; 10 bases align to TRBD1. Trimming cost V 1 base and J 5 bases; bases outside gene matches: 8. The CDR3 has 16 amino acids. The germline V gene has CDR1 PRHDT and CDR2 FYEKMQ (reference sequence). CDR3 in amino acids: CASSLDFRDRGHEQYF. CDR3 coding DNA: TGTGCCAGCAGCTTAGATTTCCGAGACAGGGGGCACGAGCAGTACTTC.

The chain couples TRBV6-5 to TRBJ1-2; 8 bases match TRBD1. V lost 0 bases, J lost 8 bases, and 8 bases stayed unmatched. Germline-derived CDR1 and CDR2 are MNHEY and SVGAGI. This CDR3 spans 15 amino acids. The CDR3 sequence is CASSYSRITGGGYTF. Here the CDR3 DNA reads TGTGCCAGCAGTTACTCGAGGATAACAGGGGGGGGCTACACCTTC.

Only a few counts were recorded for this clone. The CDR3 sequence is CASGGLRLESFF. As DNA, the CDR3 is TGTGCCAGTGGAGGACTGAGGTTAGAGTCTTTCTTT. The chain couples TRBV19 to TRBJ1-1; D is uncertain. The CDR3 is made up of 12 amino acids. CDR1 is LNHDA and CDR2 is SQIVND in the germline V gene (reference sequence). Trimming cost V 8 bases and J 12 bases, with 19 bases left between them.

This clone appeared once. This chain joins TRBV2 and TRBJ1-5, with no clear D. Looked up from germline, CDR1 is SNHLY and CDR2 is FYNNEI. The CDR3 runs 15 residues. V was trimmed by 3 bases and J by 1 base, leaving 10 bases between them. The DNA for the CDR3 is TGTGCCAGCAGTGAGGTCCGGGGAAGCAATCAGCCCCAGCATTTT. Its translation: CASSEVRGSNQPQHF.

The DNA for the CDR3 is TGTGCCAGCAGTGAAGCGCGGGCAGGGGCTGGGGCCAACGTCCTGACTTTC. Translating gives CASSEARAGAGANVLTF. This rearrangement joins TRBV2 to TRBJ2-6; the D gene is possibly TRBD1 (6 bases). The CDR3 consists of 17 residues. Germline V gene lookup returns CDR1 SNHLY and CDR2 FYNNEI. Between the trimmed V and J ends, which lost 0 bases and 2 bases, there was a span of 11 bases.

This chain links TRBV6-5 with TRBJ2-1, with TRBD1 as a possible D gene (8 bases). V shed 10 bases and J shed 9 bases, with 19 bases lying between them. The CDR3 is made up of 13 amino acids. Germline V gene lookup returns CDR1 MNHEY and CDR2 SVGAGI. The CDR3 nucleotides are TGTGCCACGACAGGGGACGGGGAGGGTGAGCAGTTCTTC. Protein product: CATTGDGEGEQFF.

V usage is TRBV7-2 and J usage is TRBJ1-1, with 7 nucleotides matching TRBD1. The germline V gene encodes CDR1 SGHTA and CDR2 FQGNSA. CDR3 size: 14 residues. With V trimmed by 6 bases and J by 2 bases, 6 bases remained unmatched. The DNA of the CDR3 is TGTGCCAGCAGACAAGGACAGGTTAACACTGAAGCTTTCTTT. Translating gives CASRQGQVNTEAFF.

This clone was found a few times. The CDR3 DNA follows: TGTGCCAGCAGCGACAACAATGAGCAGTTCTTC. It specifies CASSDNNEQFF. The chain has TRBV5-4 and TRBJ2-1; D uncertain. This CDR3 is built from 11 residues. Between the trimmed V and J ends, which lost 4 bases and 5 bases, there was a span of 4 bases. From germline, CDR1 is SGHNT and CDR2 YYREEE (reference sequence).

The V gene is TRBV9, the J gene TRBJ1-2, with TRBD1 matching over 7 bases. V was pared by 3 bases and J by 6 bases, with 11 bases of the junction left unmatched. This CDR3 region has 15 residues. CDR1 and CDR2 from the germline V gene are SGDLS and YYNGEE. CDR3 protein: CASSDVFTGVHGYTF. The CDR3, as DNA: TGTGCCAGCAGCGACGTCTTTACAGGGGTTCATGGCTACACCTTC.